This is a list of T cell receptor beta chains from one sample in a study of blood T cell repertoires in COVID-19. Sequencing was performed with immunoSEQ multiplex PCR; in TCRdb, only in-frame clones are kept and a portion is missing. The data show a few hundred thousand clones, 65% to 85% seen once. Material for sequencing was PBMCs or T cells enriched from blood (not recorded which). The receptors shown here come from a woman in her 40s with acute COVID-19. CDR3s include the opening cysteine and the closing phenylalanine or tryptophan. The order of the fields is CDR3 protein, CDR3 DNA, J gene, V gene, CDR3 length, clone size, D gene. The D gene is left open where the match is weak. The size entry is marked missing in some rows and otherwise reads once, few, many or a size class.

CDR3 protein: CASSLKGSGASYNEQFF
CDR3 DNA: TGTGCCAGCAGCTTAAAAGGTAGCGGGGCATCCTACAATGAGCAGTTCTTC
J gene: TRBJ2-1
V gene: TRBV7-3
CDR3 length: 17
clone size: .
D gene: TRBD2

CDR3 protein: CASSWDSGETDTQYF
CDR3 DNA: TGTGCCAGCAGCTGGGACTCGGGAGAGACAGATACGCAGTATTTT
J gene: TRBJ2-3
V gene: TRBV5-5
CDR3 length: 15
clone size: .
D gene: .

CDR3 protein: CASSSGTGGDEQFF
CDR3 DNA: TGTGCCAGCTCATCCGGGACGGGCGGGGATGAGCAGTTCTTC
J gene: TRBJ2-1
V gene: TRBV18
CDR3 length: 14
clone size: .
D gene: .

CDR3 protein: CASSLLRGGTDTQYF
CDR3 DNA: TGTGCCAGCAGTTTACTTCGGGGGGGTACAGATACGCAGTATTTT
J gene: TRBJ2-3
V gene: TRBV28
CDR3 length: 15
clone size: few
D gene: TRBD2

CDR3 protein: CASSLTASGGNEQFF
CDR3 DNA: TGTGCCAGCAGCCTAACAGCTTCCGGGGGAAATGAGCAGTTCTTC
J gene: TRBJ2-1
V gene: TRBV3-1/TRBV3-2
CDR3 length: 15
clone size: .
D gene: .

CDR3 protein: CASSEEAGTNEKLFF
CDR3 DNA: TGTGCCAGCAGTGAAGAGGCAGGGACTAATGAAAAACTGTTTTTT
J gene: TRBJ1-4
V gene: TRBV6-1
CDR3 length: 15
clone size: .
D gene: .

CDR3 protein: CASSLPGSDTIYF
CDR3 DNA: TGTGCCAGCAGCTTACCAGGGTCGGACACCATATATTTT
J gene: TRBJ1-3
V gene: TRBV7-3
CDR3 length: 13
clone size: .
D gene: .

CDR3 protein: CASSLGLGPQHF
CDR3 DNA: TGTGCCAGCAGCTTAGGACTCGGGCCCCAGCATTTT
J gene: TRBJ1-5
V gene: TRBV7-9
CDR3 length: 12
clone size: .
D gene: .

CDR3 protein: CATSGTANSPLHF
CDR3 DNA: TGTGCCACCAGTGGGACAGCCAATTCACCCCTCCACTTT
J gene: TRBJ1-6
V gene: TRBV24-1
CDR3 length: 13
clone size: .
D gene: .

CDR3 protein: CASSLQEKGQYF
CDR3 DNA: TGTGCCAGCTCACTACAGGAAAAGGGGCAGTACTTC
J gene: TRBJ2-7
V gene: TRBV18
CDR3 length: 12
clone size: .
D gene: .

CDR3 protein: CAWSYGGDRTDTQYF
CDR3 DNA: TGTGCCTGGAGTTACGGGGGGGATCGCACAGATACGCAGTATTTT
J gene: TRBJ2-3
V gene: TRBV30
CDR3 length: 15
clone size: .
D gene: TRBD2

CDR3 protein: CASSQDTGTALNTEAFF
CDR3 DNA: TGCGCCAGCAGCCAAGACACCGGGACAGCGTTGAACACTGAAGCTTTCTTT
J gene: TRBJ1-1
V gene: TRBV4-1
CDR3 length: 17
clone size: once
D gene: TRBD1

CDR3 protein: CASSQGSYWQDQETQYF
CDR3 DNA: TGTGCCAGCAGCCAAGGGTCTTACTGGCAGGATCAAGAGACCCAGTACTTC
J gene: TRBJ2-5
V gene: TRBV14
CDR3 length: 17
clone size: few
D gene: .

CDR3 protein: CASRGQGPGELFF
CDR3 DNA: TGTGCCAGCAGAGGACAGGGGCCCGGGGAGCTGTTTTTT
J gene: TRBJ2-2
V gene: TRBV6-5
CDR3 length: 13
clone size: once
D gene: TRBD1

CDR3 protein: CASSLGRLEYNEQFF
CDR3 DNA: TGTGCCAGCAGCTTGGGTAGACTAGAATACAATGAGCAGTTCTTC
J gene: TRBJ2-1
V gene: TRBV5-4
CDR3 length: 15
clone size: .
D gene: .

CDR3 protein: CASSVETGTNTGELFF
CDR3 DNA: TGTGCCAGCAGCGTAGAAACGGGTACTAACACCGGGGAGCTGTTTTTT
J gene: TRBJ2-2
V gene: TRBV9
CDR3 length: 16
clone size: few
D gene: .

CDR3 protein: CATNRGAYNEQFF
CDR3 DNA: TGTGCCACCAACCGGGGGGCCTACAATGAGCAGTTCTTC
J gene: TRBJ2-1
V gene: TRBV6-5
CDR3 length: 13
clone size: .
D gene: TRBD2

CDR3 protein: CASTGQGNTGELFF
CDR3 DNA: TGTGCCAGTACCGGACAGGGAAACACCGGGGAGCTGTTTTTT
J gene: TRBJ2-2
V gene: TRBV19
CDR3 length: 14
clone size: .
D gene: TRBD1

CDR3 protein: CATSSAGGQFF
CDR3 DNA: TGTGCCACCTCCTCGGCGGGAGGACAGTTCTTC
J gene: TRBJ2-1
V gene: TRBV28
CDR3 length: 11
clone size: .
D gene: TRBD2

CDR3 protein: CASAIRGQSTDTQYF
CDR3 DNA: TGTGCCAGCGCAATAAGGGGACAGTCCACAGATACGCAGTATTTT
J gene: TRBJ2-3
V gene: TRBV6-6
CDR3 length: 15
clone size: .
D gene: TRBD1

CDR3 protein: CASRTRGRNTEAFF
CDR3 DNA: TGTGCCAGTAGGACCAGGGGCCGAAACACTGAAGCTTTCTTT
J gene: TRBJ1-1
V gene: TRBV19
CDR3 length: 14
clone size: .
D gene: .

CDR3 protein: CASSYGGLAGVYEQYF
CDR3 DNA: TGTGCCAGCAGTTACGGGGGACTAGCGGGAGTTTACGAGCAGTACTTC
J gene: TRBJ2-7
V gene: TRBV6-2/TRBV6-3
CDR3 length: 16
clone size: .
D gene: TRBD2

CDR3 protein: CASSTTGLNQPQHF
CDR3 DNA: TGTGCCAGCAGCACGACAGGATTGAATCAGCCCCAGCATTTT
J gene: TRBJ1-5
V gene: TRBV11-2
CDR3 length: 14
clone size: .
D gene: .

CDR3 protein: CASSQDLTYGYTF
CDR3 DNA: TGTGCCAGCAGCCAAGACTTGACTTATGGCTACACCTTC
J gene: TRBJ1-2
V gene: TRBV14
CDR3 length: 13
clone size: .
D gene: .

CDR3 protein: CASSSGGQATYEQYF
CDR3 DNA: TGTGCCAGTAGTAGCGGGGGACAGGCCACCTACGAGCAGTACTTC
J gene: TRBJ2-7
V gene: TRBV19
CDR3 length: 15
clone size: .
D gene: .

CDR3 protein: CASSELRTGRRGYTF
CDR3 DNA: TGTGCCAGCAGTGAATTAAGAACAGGGCGACGCGGCTACACCTTC
J gene: TRBJ1-2
V gene: TRBV25-1
CDR3 length: 15
clone size: .
D gene: .

CDR3 protein: CASRAGGVGQPQHF
CDR3 DNA: TGTGCCAGCAGAGCAGGGGGCGTCGGTCAGCCCCAGCATTTT
J gene: TRBJ1-5
V gene: TRBV6-5
CDR3 length: 14
clone size: .
D gene: TRBD1

CDR3 protein: CASSLASGANTEAFF
CDR3 DNA: TGTGCCAGCAGCTTAGCGTCTGGGGCGAACACTGAAGCTTTCTTT
J gene: TRBJ1-1
V gene: TRBV7-8
CDR3 length: 15
clone size: .
D gene: .

CDR3 protein: CASSWTHGNSNQPQHF
CDR3 DNA: TGCGCCAGCAGTTGGACACACGGAAATAGCAATCAGCCCCAGCATTTT
J gene: TRBJ1-5
V gene: TRBV10-1
CDR3 length: 16
clone size: .
D gene: .

CDR3 protein: CASSVETDSYEQYF
CDR3 DNA: TGTGCCAGCAGCGTAGAGACAGACTCCTACGAGCAGTACTTC
J gene: TRBJ2-7
V gene: TRBV9
CDR3 length: 14
clone size: .
D gene: .

CDR3 protein: CASSQPGYGYTF
CDR3 DNA: TGCGCCAGCAGCCAACCAGGGTATGGCTACACCTTC
J gene: TRBJ1-2
V gene: TRBV4-1
CDR3 length: 12
clone size: .
D gene: .

CDR3 protein: CASSSGEPLAKNIQYF
CDR3 DNA: TGCGCCAGCAGCTCAGGGGAACCCTTAGCCAAAAACATTCAGTACTTC
J gene: TRBJ2-4
V gene: TRBV5-1
CDR3 length: 16
clone size: .
D gene: .

CDR3 protein: CASSSWTGNSNQPQHF
CDR3 DNA: TGTGCCAGCAGCTCCTGGACAGGGAATAGCAATCAGCCCCAGCATTTT
J gene: TRBJ1-5
V gene: TRBV7-9
CDR3 length: 16
clone size: few
D gene: TRBD1

CDR3 protein: CASSLARGKNEKLFF
CDR3 DNA: TGCGCCAGCAGCTTGGCTAGGGGGAAAAATGAAAAACTGTTTTTT
J gene: TRBJ1-4
V gene: TRBV5-1
CDR3 length: 15
clone size: .
D gene: .

CDR3 protein: CASSEVWDRSEAFF
CDR3 DNA: TGTGCCAGCAGTGAAGTCTGGGACAGATCTGAAGCTTTCTTT
J gene: TRBJ1-1
V gene: TRBV2
CDR3 length: 14
clone size: .
D gene: TRBD1

CDR3 protein: CASSLEQGFSGNTIYF
CDR3 DNA: TGTGCCAGCTCGCTAGAACAGGGGTTCTCTGGAAACACCATATATTTT
J gene: TRBJ1-3
V gene: TRBV18
CDR3 length: 16
clone size: few
D gene: TRBD1

CDR3 protein: CASSFDGGANTGELFF
CDR3 DNA: TGCGCCAGCAGCTTTGACGGAGGCGCGAACACCGGGGAGCTGTTTTTT
J gene: TRBJ2-2
V gene: TRBV5-1
CDR3 length: 16
clone size: once
D gene: .

CDR3 protein: CASSNRQGGEKLFF
CDR3 DNA: TGTGCCAGCAGCAACCGACAGGGTGGGGAAAAACTGTTTTTT
J gene: TRBJ1-4
V gene: TRBV7-6
CDR3 length: 14
clone size: few
D gene: TRBD1

CDR3 protein: CASSQTLTGTTSYEQYF
CDR3 DNA: TGCGCCAGCAGCCAAACGTTAACCGGGACAACCTCCTACGAGCAGTACTTC
J gene: TRBJ2-7
V gene: TRBV4-1
CDR3 length: 17
clone size: .
D gene: .

CDR3 protein: CASSVVGGTSTDTQYF
CDR3 DNA: TGTGCCAGCAGCGTAGTGGGGGGAACTAGCACAGATACGCAGTATTTT
J gene: TRBJ2-3
V gene: TRBV9
CDR3 length: 16
clone size: .
D gene: .

CDR3 protein: CASSLKQHGSPLHF
CDR3 DNA: TGCGCCAGCAGCTTGAAACAGCATGGTTCACCCCTCCACTTT
J gene: TRBJ1-6
V gene: TRBV5-1
CDR3 length: 14
clone size: .
D gene: .

CDR3 protein: CASSYSGGKSGYTF
CDR3 DNA: TGTGCCAGCAGTTACTCTGGCGGTAAGAGTGGCTACACCTTC
J gene: TRBJ1-2
V gene: TRBV6-5
CDR3 length: 14
clone size: .
D gene: .

CDR3 protein: CASTAGTGGIPRPLHF
CDR3 DNA: TGTGCCAGTACGGCCGGGACAGGGGGCATCCCGCGACCCCTCCACTTT
J gene: TRBJ1-6
V gene: TRBV19
CDR3 length: 16
clone size: once
D gene: TRBD1

CDR3 protein: CASFLGDRGPAGELFF
CDR3 DNA: TGTGCCAGCTTCTTGGGGGACAGGGGTCCGGCCGGGGAGCTGTTTTTT
J gene: TRBJ2-2
V gene: TRBV2
CDR3 length: 16
clone size: few
D gene: TRBD1

CDR3 protein: CASSPLPADTQYF
CDR3 DNA: TGTGCCAGCTCACCATTACCAGCGGATACGCAGTATTTT
J gene: TRBJ2-3
V gene: TRBV18
CDR3 length: 13
clone size: .
D gene: .